This TCR beta chain was captured by sequencing in a study of beta chain features in type 1 diabetes. On the study more broadly: On cell yields, gender and age, patients and healthy donors were similar. Findings and caveats of the study: Moderate yet significant TCRB CDR3 shortening was seen in Type 1 diabetes patients in all four CD4+ subsets. The naive, central memory and Treg TCRB repertoires looked more alike in patients than they did in healthy donors.

Expressed TCRB transcripts were sequenced, since all the RNA that had been isolated was reverse transcribed. The repertoire was sequenced with immunoSEQ multiplex PCR; TCRdb's copy has only in-frame clones and lacks some. The sample consists of under 900,000 clones, about 17% of them appearing once. Regarding this clone: What it recognizes is unknown.

Trimming took 6 bases from V and 3 from J; bases not matched to a gene: 11. Per germline, CDR1 LNHDA and CDR2 SQIVND (reference sequence). This CDR3 is 17 amino acids long. The sequence derives from a woman aged 18-35 years in good health. The sequencing sample was made of naive CD4+ T cells from blood. This chain connects TRBV19 to TRBJ2-1; TRBD2 aligns across 10 bases. CDR3 in amino acids: CASRAPGTSDIYNEQFF. CDR3 DNA: TGTGCCAGTAGGGCACCCGGGACTAGCGACATCTACAATGAGCAGTTCTTC.